The 21 T cell receptor beta chains below all came from one sample that was sequenced in a study of technical replicates of blood from a few donors. Only in-frame clones appear in the TCRdb table, and some are missing; sequencing was by immunoSEQ multiplex PCR. The sample consists of about 70,000 clones, approximately 93% of them appearing once. Sequencing was done on a sample of T cells isolated from PBMCs. The origin of the receptors is a human donor in good health.

The chain links TRBV6-1 to TRBJ2-7; 11 bases map to TRBD1. CDR1 is MNHNS, CDR2 SASEGT, per germline. The trim removed 0 bases at V and 3 bases at J, leaving 1 base unmatched. The CDR3 totals 15 residues. The DNA of the CDR3 is TGTGCCAGCAGTGAAGCGGGGACAGGGGGCTACGAGCAGTACTTC. This codes for CASSEAGTGGYEQYF.

The chain employs TRBV5-5 and TRBJ2-1; tentative D call: TRBD2 (5 bases). The CDR3 loop spans 15 amino acids. CDR1 and CDR2 (germline): SGHKS, YYEKEE (reference sequence). V gave up 2 bases and J gave up 3 bases, with 12 bases separating them. The CDR3 loop is CASSLIRTGYNEQFF. CDR3 bases: TGTGCCAGCAGCTTAATAAGGACTGGCTACAATGAGCAGTTCTTC.

This clone has a handful of counts. The chain links TRBV19 to TRBJ1-2, with 9 bases lining up with TRBD1. Germline trimming cut 7 bases from V and 8 bases from J; bases unmatched to any gene: 8. CDR1 LNHDA and CDR2 SQIVND come from the germline V gene (reference sequence). CDR3 length equals 13 residues. The CDR3 is CASTTTGGQGYTF. CDR3 nucleotide sequence: TGTGCCAGTACCACTACAGGGGGCCAGGGCTACACCTTC.

The chain uses TRBV7-2 and TRBJ2-7; D is possibly TRBD2 (6 bases). The CDR3 has 15 amino acids. V shed 0 bases and J shed 0 bases, with 9 bases lying between them. Per germline, CDR1 SGHTA and CDR2 FQGNSA. CDR3 nucleotides: TGTGCCAGCAGCTTAGCAACGGGAGCCTCCTACGAGCAGTACTTC. Translation gives CASSLATGASYEQYF.

CDR3 sequence: CSVEVSVGYTF. The CDR3 nucleotides are TGCAGCGTTGAAGTATCGGTTGGCTACACCTTC. V and J are TRBV29-1 and TRBJ1-2; D not resolved. CDR3 length: 11 amino acids. CDR1 is SQVTM and CDR2 is ANQGSEA in the germline V gene. Trimming removed 1 base at V and 7 bases at J, with 7 bases between.

The J gene is TRBJ2-2, the V gene TRBV6-1; no firm D call. Deletions cut 0 bases from V and 0 bases from J, with 8 bases between. The CDR3 contains 16 residues. Germline values: CDR1 MNHNS, CDR2 SASEGT. The CDR3 sequence is CASSEARISNTGELFF. The CDR3 DNA reads TGTGCCAGCAGTGAAGCGCGCATTTCGAACACCGGGGAGCTGTTTTTT.

The V call is TRBV25-1, the J call TRBJ1-1; possible D gene TRBD1, 6 bases. The V end lost 7 bases, the J end lost 5 bases, and 20 bases lay between the germline ends. The germline V gene encodes CDR1 MGHDK and CDR2 SYGVNS. The CDR3 covers 15 residues. CDR3 protein: CASIPSGGLGTEAFF. Written as DNA, the CDR3 is TGTGCCAGCATTCCGTCGGGGGGGCTAGGGACTGAAGCTTTCTTT. The full variable domain, its missing parts supplied by reference TRBV25-1 and TRBJ1-1, is EADIYQTPRYLVIGTGKKITLECSQTMGHDKMYWYQQDPGMELHLIHYSYGVNSTEKGDLSSESTVSRIRTEHFPLTLESARPSHTSQYLCASIPSGGLGTEAFFGQGTRLTVV.

The V gene is TRBV9, the J gene TRBJ2-2; 10 positions agree with TRBD2. Germline trimming cut 4 bases from V and 3 bases from J; bases unmatched to any gene: 6. The CDR3 loop spans 16 amino acids. Germline V gives CDR1 SGDLS, CDR2 YYNGEE. The CDR3 DNA reads TGTGCCAGCAGCCCCAGCGGGAGGGCCTACACCGGGGAGCTGTTTTTT. It encodes CASSPSGRAYTGELFF.

The V call is TRBV14, the J call TRBJ1-1, with D tentatively TRBD1 (5 bases). With 0 bases removed from V and 6 bases from J, the gap between germline ends came to 8 bases. The germline CDR1 and CDR2 sequences are SGHDN and FVKESK. The CDR3 length is 13 residues. CDR3 sequence: CASSQEGPSEAFF. The CDR3 nucleotides are TGTGCCAGCAGCCAAGAGGGGCCATCTGAAGCTTTCTTT.

The J gene is TRBJ2-5, the V gene TRBV11-2, with 7 positions matching TRBD2. V shed 5 bases, J shed 6 bases, and the junction held 9 bases outside the gene matches. CDR1 SGHAT and CDR2 FQNNGV come from the germline V gene. The CDR3 covers 14 residues. CDR3 amino acids: CASSGGGDRKTQYF. DNA of the CDR3: TGTGCCAGCAGCGGTGGGGGGGATCGGAAGACCCAGTACTTC.

The rearrangement uses TRBV27 and TRBJ2-7, with D possibly TRBD1 on 6 matching bases. Trimming pared 5 bases from V and 4 bases from J, leaving 21 bases between. The CDR3 runs to 16 residues. The germline V gene encodes CDR1 MNHEY and CDR2 SMNVEV (reference sequence). CDR3: CASSRSKGDHIYEQYF. The CDR3 region has the DNA TGTGCCAGCAGTCGCTCAAAGGGGGACCACATATACGAGCAGTACTTC.

The V and J genes are TRBV29-1 and TRBJ1-2; 9 nucleotides agree with TRBD1. This CDR3 comprises 16 residues. V trimming: 6 bases; J trimming: 3 bases; junction bases outside the gene matches: 14. Germline assignment: CDR1 SQVTM and CDR2 ANQGSEA. DNA for the CDR3: TGCAGCGTCAGCAGCCCGGACCGGGACAGGGACTATGGCTACACCTTC. Translation gives CSVSSPDRDRDYGYTF.

The chain combines TRBV9 with TRBJ2-5; 8 bases agree with TRBD2. Germline-derived CDR1 and CDR2 are SGDLS and YYNGEE. With 0 bases clipped from V and 4 bases from J, the junction kept 5 bases outside the gene matches. The CDR3 has 15 residues. This CDR3 reads CASSVDGTRGETQYF. Written as DNA, the CDR3 is TGTGCCAGCAGCGTAGATGGGACTAGAGGAGAGACCCAGTACTTC.

The rearrangement joins TRBV4-1 to TRBJ2-3; 13 bases are shared with TRBD2. Trimming took 0 bases from V and 4 from J; bases not matched to a gene: 4. The CDR3 totals 17 residues. Germline values: CDR1 MGHRA, CDR2 YSYEKL. Here the CDR3 reads CASSQEITSGRADTQYF. The CDR3 DNA sequence: TGCGCCAGCAGCCAAGAAATTACTAGCGGGAGGGCAGATACGCAGTATTTT.

The rearrangement uses TRBV13 and TRBJ1-3; D gene unclear. The CDR3 runs 13 residues. CDR1 is PRHDT, CDR2 FYEKMQ, per germline (reference sequence). V shed 1 base and J shed 7 bases, with 8 bases lying between them. The DNA for the CDR3 is TGTGCCAGCAGCTTAGTATCCAGGAACACCATATATTTT. Protein sequence: CASSLVSRNTIYF.

The V call is TRBV4-3, the J call TRBJ2-4, with unresolved D. Trimming cost V 0 bases and J 6 bases, with 12 bases left between them. The length of the CDR3 is 15 residues. CDR1 and CDR2 from the germline V gene are LGHNA and YSLEER. As DNA, the CDR3 is TGCGCCAGCAGCCAAGATACACAGATTTTAAACATTCAGTACTTC. This gives the protein CASSQDTQILNIQYF.

The chain carries TRBV5-6 and TRBJ2-1, with 13 bases lining up with TRBD2. V was clipped by 3 bases and J by 10 bases; unmatched bases: 10. The germline CDR1 and CDR2 sequences are SGHDT and YYEEEE. CDR3 length: 16 residues. CDR3 amino acids: CASSSNGLAGVREQFF. CDR3 bases: TGTGCCAGCAGCTCTAACGGACTAGCGGGAGTACGGGAGCAGTTCTTC.

The chain recombines TRBV4-3 with TRBJ2-7, with TRBD1 matching over 11 bases. The CDR3 contains 15 residues. After removal of 1 base from V and 6 bases from J, the junction contained 5 bases not matched to a gene. The germline V gene has CDR1 LGHNA and CDR2 YSLEER. CDR3 in amino acids: CASSQVLGTGGEQYF. The CDR3, as DNA: TGCGCCAGCAGCCAAGTGTTAGGGACAGGGGGCGAGCAGTACTTC.

This clone was found once. The chain joins TRBV5-8 to TRBJ2-7; D possibly corresponds to TRBD1 (6 bases). The CDR3 runs to 14 residues. In germline, CDR1 is SGHTS, CDR2 YDEGEE. V shed 9 bases and J shed 0 bases, with 16 bases lying between them. CDR3 bases: TGTGCCACCGCGACCAGGGGTGGCTCCTACGAGCAGTACTTC. This translates into CATATRGGSYEQYF. Full variable domain (remainder filled in from reference TRBV5-8 and TRBJ2-7): EAGVTQSPTHLIKTRGQQATLRCSPISGHTSVYWYQQALGLGLQFLLWYDEGEERNRGNFPPRFSGRQFPNYSSELNVNALELEDSALYLCATATRGGSYEQYFGPGTRLTVT.

The chain joins TRBV6-1 to TRBJ2-7; weak D call: TRBD2 (5 bases). The V gene's germline CDR1 is MNHNS and CDR2 SASEGT. V dropped 1 base and J dropped 3 bases, with 10 bases sitting between them. This CDR3 has 14 amino acids. CDR3 sequence reads: CASSEEGASYEQYF. CDR3 coding DNA: TGTGCCAGCAGTGAAGAGGGAGCGAGCTACGAGCAGTACTTC.

The chain recombines TRBV5-4 with TRBJ2-7, with 9 positions matching TRBD1. V was clipped by 5 bases and J by 2 bases; unmatched bases: 5. Germline V gene lookup returns CDR1 SGHNT and CDR2 YYREEE (reference sequence). The CDR3 is 14 amino acids. CDR3 DNA sequence: TGTGCCAGCAGTTACAGGGGGCGGACCTACGAGCAGTACTTC. Protein product: CASSYRGRTYEQYF.